The source of this TCR beta chain is a study of blood T cell repertoires in COVID-19. Study as a whole: From the United States, Italy and Spain came samples of acute and convalescent COVID-19. T cells, B-cell-depleted T cells, or PBMCs provided the cDNA or gDNA that served as material.

Looked up from germline, CDR1 is MGHRA and CDR2 is YSYEKL. J was trimmed by 2 bases and V by 0 bases; bases with no gene match: 2. This CDR3 spans 16 amino acids. In the original analysis: Estimates of nucleated cell counts were drawn from the amplification of reference gene primers. Assay: immunoSEQ multiplex PCR; the TCRdb copy retains only in-frame clones and omits some. V and J calls and clone size are as listed in that table; D and trimming were resolved from the DNA. Altogether 150,000 or so clones are present, around four fifths being singletons, with the ten largest covering 2.5% to 3%. The chain has TRBV4-1 and TRBJ1-3, with 9 nucleotides matching TRBD1. Sequencing used peripheral blood. This sequence originates from a woman in her thirties or forties with active or convalescent COVID-19. The CDR3 nucleotides read TGCGCCAGCAGCCAAGAGGACAGGGGAACTGGAAACACCATATATTTT. Its protein product is CASSQEDRGTGNTIYF.